One sample yielded the 2 T cell receptor beta chains listed below, sequenced in a study of CD8+CD57+ T cells in acquired aplastic anemia. For sequencing, patients were chosen who had shown expansion of CD8+CD57+ cells by flow cytometry. Genomic DNA served as template for TCR beta VDJ and CDR3 profiling. TCRdb redid the calling of the reads with MiXCR, one entry per CDR3 protein. The sample has around 200,000 distinct CDR3 sequences, around 50% seen once; the top ten hold around 13%. The specimen sequenced was sorted CD4+, CD8+, or CD8+CD57+ T cells (not recorded which) from PBMCs. These receptors all come from a human donor with aplastic anemia.

This clonotype has more than one count but fewer than ten. This sequence joins TRBV3-1 and TRBJ2-4, with D uncertain. The V gene's germline CDR1 is LGHDT and CDR2 YNNKEL (reference sequence). This CDR3 contains 18 residues. Trimming cost V 1 base and J 0 bases, with 16 bases left between them. CDR3 amino acids: CASSQVLLGIGAKNIQYF. CDR3 bases: TGTGCCAGCAGCCAAGTCTTGTTGGGGATAGGAGCCAAAAACATTCAGTACTTC. Together with reference TRBV3-1 and TRBJ2-4, the CDR3 gives the full variable domain: DTAVSQTPKYLVTQMGNDKSIKCEQNLGHDTMYWYKQDSKKFLKIMFSYNNKELIINETVPNRFSPKSPDKAHLNLHINSLELGDSAVYFCASSQVLLGIGAKNIQYFGAGTRLSVL.

The chain carries TRBV7-6 and TRBJ2-5; TRBD2 aligns across 12 bases. After removal of 1 base from V and 4 bases from J, the junction contained 4 bases not matched to a gene. The CDR3 consists of 16 residues. Germline V lookup: CDR1 SGHVS, CDR2 FNYEAQ. CDR3 in amino acids: CASSLELAGGGETQYF. The CDR3 nucleotides read TGTGCCAGCAGCTTAGAGCTAGCGGGAGGGGGAGAGACCCAGTACTTC.